The T cell receptor (beta chain) described here comes from a study of STAT5B mutations in CD4+ large granular lymphocyte leukemia. Study-wide context: Among healthy donors, a particular HLA allele went with more CDR3 'QG' motifs.

Study-wide findings and caveats: Over 20% of private leukemic clonotypes occurred rarely in other patients' non-leukemic repertoires. CD4-sorted patient repertoires seemed more clonal than healthy CD4+ repertoires. Compared with healthy controls (2/35), patient top clones favored TRBV06 (8/27).

Points on this clone: Its specificity is unknown.

Sequencing was performed with immunoSEQ multiplex PCR; in TCRdb, only in-frame clones are kept and a portion is missing. This table holds about 46,000 clones, roughly four fifths found once. The germline CDR1 and CDR2 sequences are SGDLS and YYNGEE. This CDR3 has 15 residues. V lost 3 bases and J lost 7, with 16 bases in between. Sequenced material: CD4+ T cells from blood buffy coats. This sequence joins TRBV9 and TRBJ1-4, with D perhaps matching TRBD1 (6 bases). The origin of this receptor is a human donor in good health. The CDR3 region has the DNA TGTGCCAGCAGCGGAGCCGGGACACCTCTTGAAAAACTGTTTTTT. Its protein product is CASSGAGTPLEKLFF.